This T cell receptor beta chain was observed in a study of T cells expressing NK-cell markers. Whole-study findings and limits: Expanded NKG2C+ T cell clones were not confirmed as HCMV-specific.

The CDR3 runs 16 residues. Germline V gene sequence: CDR1 MGHDK, CDR2 SYGVNS. TCR beta cDNA was generated via 5'RACE template switching incorporating UMIs. With the 5' RACE reads reprocessed, TCRdb shows one record per CDR3 protein and no DNA. The table lists 500,000 to 700,000 distinct CDR3 sequences. Details on this clonotype: The antigen is undetermined.

Specimen: blood T cells: a sorted CD56 or NKG2C T cell subset, CD4+ or CD8+ T cells, or bulk PBMC T cells (not recorded which). The clonotype was recovered from a man in his late teens or twenties in good health. The V call is TRBV25-1, the J call TRBJ2-2; TCRdb proposes TRBD1, but this gene call is untestable without DNA. CDR3 region: CASSELGQGGTGELFF.